This T cell receptor beta chain was found in a study of blood T cell repertoires in COVID-19. Study context: From the United States, Italy and Spain came samples of acute and convalescent COVID-19.

The authors' processing: Scientists estimated how many nucleated cells there were by amplifying reference gene primers. The assay was immunoSEQ multiplex PCR, and TCRdb's table has in-frame clones only and misses some. V, J and clone size are those of that table, while D and trimming were read from the DNA. The sample yields under 500,000 clones, around nine tenths seen once. The germline gives CDR1 SGHDT, CDR2 YYEEEE. The CDR3 consists of 13 residues. Trimming cost V 0 bases and J 7 bases, with 10 bases left between them. The sequence derives from a woman aged 18-29 years with acute COVID-19. Input material: PBMCs or T cells enriched from blood (not recorded which). V is TRBV5-6 and J is TRBJ1-2; tentatively, D is TRBD1 (5 bases). The CDR3 DNA sequence: TGTGCCAGCAGCTTGGACAGGCCCGGTGGCTACACCTTC. It yields the protein CASSLDRPGGYTF.